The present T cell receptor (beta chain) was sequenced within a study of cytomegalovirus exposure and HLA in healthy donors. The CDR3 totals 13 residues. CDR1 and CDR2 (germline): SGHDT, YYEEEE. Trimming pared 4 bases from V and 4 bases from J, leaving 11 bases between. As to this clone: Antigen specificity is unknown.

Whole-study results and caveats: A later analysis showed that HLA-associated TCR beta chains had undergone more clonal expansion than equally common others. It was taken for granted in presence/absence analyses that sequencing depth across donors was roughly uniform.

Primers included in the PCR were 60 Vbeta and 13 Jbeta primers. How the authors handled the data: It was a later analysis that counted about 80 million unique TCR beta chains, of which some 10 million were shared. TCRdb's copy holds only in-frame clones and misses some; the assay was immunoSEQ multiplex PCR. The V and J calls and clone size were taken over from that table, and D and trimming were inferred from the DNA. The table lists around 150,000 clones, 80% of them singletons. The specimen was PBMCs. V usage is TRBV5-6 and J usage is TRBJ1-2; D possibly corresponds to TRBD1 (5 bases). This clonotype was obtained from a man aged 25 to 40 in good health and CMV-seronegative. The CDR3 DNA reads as TGTGCCAGCAGCCCCGGGGGGGGCTATGGCTACACCTTC. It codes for CASSPGGGYGYTF.